The next 24 T cell receptor beta chains were all read from a single sample in a study of regulatory T cells in long-lasting Graves disease. As to time point: newly diagnosed GD, antithyroid drugs for less than 3 months. From RNA extracted from PBMCs, the TCR library was made. In building TCR beta libraries, iRepertoire HTBI primers were used together with Arm-PCR of CDR3 regions. TCRdb ran MiXCR on the multiplex PCR reads and lists one entry per CDR3 protein. This sample carries around 450,000 distinct CDR3 sequences, over 14% of them seen once, and the ten largest clones take over 7%. The same data also went into a second study, on T cells in Graves' hyperthyroidism and ophthalmopathy.

Sequenced here: peripheral blood mononuclear cells (PBMCs), sampled at new diagnosis, from a patient treated with antithyroid drugs. The source is a woman in her thirties or forties with Graves disease.

This clonotype was found a few times. The chain joins TRBV6-5 to TRBJ2-7; no clear D. The ends were cut back, 0 bases at V and 6 bases at J, with 15 bases in the middle. Germline-derived CDR1 and CDR2 are MNHEY and SVGAGI. This CDR3 region has 15 residues. As DNA, the CDR3 is TGTGCCAGCAGTTACTCGTTCCTAATAGGGTCCGAGCAGTACTTC. Protein: CASSYSFLIGSEQYF.

This clonotype was counted at least ten times. This rearrangement joins TRBV11-2 to TRBJ2-2; tentatively, D is TRBD2 (6 bases). This CDR3 is 14 amino acids long. Deletions cut 3 bases from V and 7 bases from J, with 12 bases between. From germline, CDR1 is SGHAT and CDR2 FQNNGV. The CDR3: CASSFVSEGGELFF. The DNA of the CDR3 is TGTGCCAGCAGCTTTGTATCGGAGGGCGGGGAGCTGTTTTTT.

Ten or more counts support this clonotype. This chain uses TRBV12-3 or TRBV12-4 with TRBJ2-6; D gene unclear. The CDR3 has 16 residues. The V and J ends lost 5 bases and 3 bases respectively, with 14 bases between them. CDR3 sequence (DNA): TGTGCCAGCAGTCAAATTCAGGATATTGGGGCCAACGTCCTGACTTTC. Amino acids: CASSQIQDIGANVLTF.

This clonotype was picked up many times. The rearrangement joins TRBV18 to TRBJ2-3; no definite D call. Looked up from germline, CDR1 is KGHSH and CDR2 is LQKENI. The CDR3 extends over 13 amino acids. With 3 bases removed from V and 6 bases from J, the gap between germline ends came to 10 bases. CDR3 in DNA: TGTGCCAGCTCACCCGACAACGGCGATACGCAGTATTTT. Its protein product is CASSPDNGDTQYF. The full variable domain, rest sourced from reference TRBV18 and TRBJ2-3, is NAGVMQNPRHLVRRRGQEARLRCSPMKGHSHVYWYRQLPEEGLKFMVYLQKENIIDESGMPKERFSAEFPKEGPSILRIQQVVRGDSAAYFCASSPDNGDTQYFGPGTRLTVL.

This clonotype was counted many times. V usage is TRBV11-1 and J usage is TRBJ2-5; TRBD2 agrees at 10 bases. This CDR3 has 15 residues. After removal of 2 bases from V and 2 bases from J, the junction contained 2 bases not matched to a gene. Germline V lookup: CDR1 SGHAT, CDR2 FQDESV (reference sequence). The CDR3 bases are TGTGCCAGCAGCTTATTACTAGCGGGACAAGAGACCCAGTACTTC. This codes for CASSLLLAGQETQYF.

Regarding this clonotype: A much larger clone differs by one base, so this may be a read error. The J gene is TRBJ2-7, the V gene TRBV9, with 12 nucleotides matching TRBD2. This CDR3 has 15 residues. The junction had 4 bases not matched to a gene; V was cut back by 0 bases and J by 6 bases. Germline-derived CDR1 and CDR2 are SGDLS and YYNGEE. CDR3 in DNA: TGTGCCAGCAGCGTAGGGACTAGCGGGATCTGCGAGCAGTACTTC. Amino acid sequence: CASSVGTSGICEQYF.

This clonotype was recorded many times. The chain recombines TRBV7-9 with TRBJ1-6, with D perhaps TRBD1 (5 bases). Per the germline V gene, CDR1 is SEHNR and CDR2 is FQNEAQ (reference sequence). This CDR3 has 14 amino acids. Trimming pared 5 bases from V and 7 bases from J, leaving 12 bases between. CDR3 in DNA: TGTGCCAGCAGCACCGGGACGACCAATTCACCCCTCCACTTT. It translates to CASSTGTTNSPLHF.

V is TRBV20-1 and J is TRBJ1-5; D is unclear. Germline CDR1 DFQATT, CDR2 SNEGSKA (reference sequence). V was trimmed by 0 bases and J by 5 bases, leaving 8 bases between them. CDR3 length: 13 residues. Written as DNA, the CDR3 is TGCAGTGCTAGAGATCCCGGGGATCAGCCCCAGCATTTT. It translates to CSARDPGDQPQHF.

This clonotype has a count of ten or more. Possible read error: a much larger clone is one base away. This chain links TRBV7-6 with TRBJ2-3; D remains unclear. In germline, CDR1 is SGHVS, CDR2 FNYEAQ. The CDR3 is made up of 13 amino acids. Trimming stripped 5 bases from V and 0 bases from J, with 6 bases between. The CDR3 reads CASSPESTDTQYF. CDR3 nucleotides: TGTGCCAGCAGCCCCGAGAGCACAGATACGCAGTATTTT. The full variable domain, completed using reference TRBV7-6 and TRBJ2-3, is GAGVSQSPRYKVTKRGQDVALRCDPISGHVSLYWYRQALGQGPEFLTYFNYEAQQDKSGLPNDRFSAERPEGSISTLTIQRTEQRDSAMYRCASSPESTDTQYFGPGTRLTVL.

This clonotype has a handful of counts. The chain recombines TRBV3-1 with TRBJ1-3, with D tentatively TRBD1 (5 bases). CDR3 length: 18 residues. Germline CDR1 is LGHDT and CDR2 is YNNKEL (reference sequence). Trimming left V 0 bases short and J 3 bases short, with 18 bases between. The CDR3 here is CASSQEQEHGLFGNTIYF. As DNA, the CDR3 is TGTGCCAGCAGCCAAGAACAGGAGCACGGACTCTTTGGAAACACCATATATTTT.

The chain recombines TRBV27 with TRBJ2-7, with TRBD2 matching 12 bases. The germline gives CDR1 MNHEY, CDR2 SMNVEV (reference sequence). V shed 4 bases, J shed 3 bases, and the junction held 7 bases outside the gene matches. This CDR3 region has 16 residues. The CDR3 sequence is CASSSITSGRYYEQYF. In DNA, the CDR3 is TGTGCCAGCAGTTCGATCACTAGCGGGAGGTACTACGAGCAGTACTTC.

This chain connects TRBV2 to TRBJ2-5; tentatively, D is TRBD2 (5 bases). Trimming left V 6 bases short and J 0 bases short, with 11 bases between. CDR1 is SNHLY and CDR2 is FYNNEI in the germline V gene. This CDR3 is 14 amino acids long. CDR3 amino acids: CASSVTRNQETQYF. DNA for the CDR3: TGTGCCAGCAGCGTAACTAGAAACCAAGAGACCCAGTACTTC.

This clonotype was recorded many times. V usage is TRBV28 and J usage is TRBJ2-7, with TRBD1 identical over 9 bases. V shed 3 bases, J shed 5 bases, and the junction held 11 bases outside the gene matches. CDR1 MDHEN and CDR2 SYDVKM come from the germline V gene. This CDR3 has 16 amino acids. CDR3 region: CASSFGDRDIGDEQYF. The CDR3, as DNA: TGTGCCAGCAGTTTTGGGGACAGGGATATTGGGGACGAGCAGTACTTC. The full variable domain, its missing parts supplied by reference TRBV28 and TRBJ2-7, is DVKVTQSSRYLVKRTGEKVFLECVQDMDHENMFWYRQDPGLGLRLIYFSYDVKMKEKGDIPEGYSVSREKKERFSLILESASTNQTSMYLCASSFGDRDIGDEQYFGPGTRLTVT.

This chain links TRBV20-1 with TRBJ2-7; 7 bases agree with TRBD2. From germline, CDR1 is DFQATT and CDR2 SNEGSKA (reference sequence). J lost 1 base, V lost 2 bases, and 8 bases had no gene match. The CDR3 loop spans 15 amino acids. The CDR3 nucleotides read TGCAGTGCTAGATTGGGGAGCGGGGCTTCCTACGAGCAGTACTTC. This sequence encodes CSARLGSGASYEQYF.

In its sample, this clonotype was seen once. The chain joins TRBV30 to TRBJ1-1; 7 bases match TRBD1. CDR1 is GTSNPN and CDR2 is SVGIG in the germline V gene (reference sequence). J was trimmed by 3 bases and V by 4 bases; bases with no gene match: 5. The CDR3 is 13 amino acids. In DNA, the CDR3 is TGTGCCTGGACCGGGACAGTCTACACTGAAGCTTTCTTT. It specifies CAWTGTVYTEAFF.

This clonotype was observed at least ten times. The chain couples TRBV14 to TRBJ1-1; no definite D call. This CDR3 has 13 amino acids. From germline, CDR1 is SGHDN and CDR2 FVKESK. Trimming took 2 bases from V and 0 from J, leaving 4 bases between them. The CDR3 sequence is CASSQLLNTEAFF. CDR3 coding DNA: TGTGCCAGCAGCCAACTTCTGAACACTGAAGCTTTCTTT.

Only a few counts were recorded for this clonotype. This may come from a read error, since a much larger clone is one base off. The gene calls are TRBV5-8 and TRBJ2-4; 9 bases are a match to TRBD2. Germline assignment: CDR1 SGHTS and CDR2 YDEGEE. The V gene end was trimmed by 2 bases and the J gene end by 1 base; junction bases not matched to a gene: 10. This CDR3 has 18 residues. CDR3 in DNA: TGTGCCAGCAGCTTCGTACCAGCGGGAGGACCTGCCAAAAACATTCAGTACTTC. This gives the protein CASSFVPAGGPAKNIQYF.

The chain has TRBV12-5 and TRBJ2-4, with 9 bases identical to TRBD1. The CDR3 is 17 residues long. Looked up from germline, CDR1 is LGHNT and CDR2 is FRNRAP. The junction had 18 bases not matched to a gene; V was cut back by 7 bases and J by 8 bases. The CDR3 sequence is CASAFSDKTGGADIQYF. CDR3 sequence (DNA): TGTGCTAGTGCCTTTTCCGATAAGACAGGGGGTGCGGACATTCAGTACTTC.

In this sample, this clonotype turned up many times. The gene calls are TRBV27 and TRBJ2-1, with 7 bases lining up with TRBD2. After removal of 8 bases from V and 3 bases from J, the junction contained 10 bases not matched to a gene. Per the germline V gene, CDR1 is MNHEY and CDR2 is SMNVEV (reference sequence). There are 15 residues in the CDR3. CDR3: CASGLVSGGYNEQFF. The DNA of the CDR3 is TGTGCCAGCGGTCTTGTGTCGGGGGGCTACAATGAGCAGTTCTTC.

This clonotype came up a few times. This chain joins TRBV20-1 and TRBJ2-3, with 12 bases matching TRBD2. The CDR3 length is 18 residues. J gave up 1 base and V 2 bases, and 10 bases lay outside the gene matches. Germline values: CDR1 DFQATT, CDR2 SNEGSKA (reference sequence). The CDR3 sequence: CSARFTASGRAGTDTQYF. The CDR3 nucleotides are TGCAGTGCTAGATTTACTGCTAGCGGGAGGGCGGGCACAGATACGCAGTATTTT.

The rearrangement uses TRBV19 and TRBJ2-1, with TRBD2 identical over 8 bases. Germline loops: CDR1 LNHDA, CDR2 SQIVND (reference sequence). V lost 5 bases, J lost 9 bases, and 24 bases stayed unmatched. The CDR3 length is 19 residues. The CDR3 DNA reads as TGTGCCAGTAGTGGAGGGACTCCGAAGGGCGCGGGAGGCCGTGCTGAGCAGTTCTTC. Translated, it gives CASSGGTPKGAGGRAEQFF.

The table lists this clonotype with many counts. J is TRBJ2-7 and V is TRBV12-3 or TRBV12-4; no reliable D call. The CDR3 length is 11 residues. With 7 bases removed from V and 7 bases from J, the gap between germline ends came to 11 bases. Written as DNA, the CDR3 is TGTGCCAGCACTTTCTTCGGGGAGCAGTACTTC. It yields the protein CASTFFGEQYF.

The chain is built from TRBV20-1 and TRBJ1-4, with TRBD1 matching 9 bases. V shed 6 bases and J 10 bases; nucleotides not matched to a gene: 12. The CDR3 is 14 residues long. Germline CDR1 and CDR2: DFQATT and SNEGSKA (reference sequence). CDR3 DNA: TGCAGTGCCCTCCCCGGGACAGGGCGGGGAAAACTGTTTTTT. It codes for CSALPGTGRGKLFF.

The gene calls are TRBV11-2 and TRBJ2-7; D is possibly TRBD2 (6 bases). V was pared by 0 bases and J by 3 bases, with 12 bases between. Germline assignment: CDR1 SGHAT and CDR2 FQNNGV. This CDR3 region has 15 residues. CDR3 loop: CASSLDMGGGYEQYF. CDR3 DNA: TGTGCCAGCAGCTTAGATATGGGGGGAGGCTACGAGCAGTACTTC.